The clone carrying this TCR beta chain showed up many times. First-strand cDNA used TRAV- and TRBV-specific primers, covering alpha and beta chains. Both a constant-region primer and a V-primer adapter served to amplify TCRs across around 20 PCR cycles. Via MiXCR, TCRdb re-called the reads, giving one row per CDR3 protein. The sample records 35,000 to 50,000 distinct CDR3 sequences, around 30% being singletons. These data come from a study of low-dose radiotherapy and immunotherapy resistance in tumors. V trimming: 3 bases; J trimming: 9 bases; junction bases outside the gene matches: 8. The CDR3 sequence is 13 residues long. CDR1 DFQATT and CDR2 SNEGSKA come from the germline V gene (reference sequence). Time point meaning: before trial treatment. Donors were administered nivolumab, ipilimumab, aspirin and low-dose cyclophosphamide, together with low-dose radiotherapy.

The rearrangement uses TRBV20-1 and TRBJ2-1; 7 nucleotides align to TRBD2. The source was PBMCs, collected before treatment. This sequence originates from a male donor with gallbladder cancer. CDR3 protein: CSASKPSGGEQFF. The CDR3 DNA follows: TGCAGTGCTAGTAAACCTAGCGGTGGTGAGCAGTTCTTC.